The T cell receptor (beta chain) under discussion was sequenced for a study of OX40 agonist ivuxolimab in advanced cancers. A word on this clone: As yet, its antigen is unknown.

Points from the study as a whole: The specificity for antigen of the expanded peripheral T cells was not determined.

This table comes from immunoSEQ multiplex PCR, and its TCRdb copy is limited to in-frame clones, with some not included. The table includes 35,000 to 40,000 clones, 80% to 85% detected once. The sample was CD4+ or CD8+ T cells sorted from blood, taken in a trial of the OX40 agonist ivuxolimab. The receptor comes from an adult with an advanced solid tumor such as melanoma, head and neck, liver or kidney cancer.

The CDR3 bases are TGTGCCAGCAGCCTAAACAGCGCAAATCAGCCCCAGCATTTT. This codes for CASSLNSANQPQHF. The rearrangement joins TRBV6-5 to TRBJ1-5, with D unresolved. V gave up 6 bases and J gave up 4 bases, with 13 bases separating them. Germline CDR1 and CDR2: MNHEY and SVGAGI. The CDR3 length is 14 residues.